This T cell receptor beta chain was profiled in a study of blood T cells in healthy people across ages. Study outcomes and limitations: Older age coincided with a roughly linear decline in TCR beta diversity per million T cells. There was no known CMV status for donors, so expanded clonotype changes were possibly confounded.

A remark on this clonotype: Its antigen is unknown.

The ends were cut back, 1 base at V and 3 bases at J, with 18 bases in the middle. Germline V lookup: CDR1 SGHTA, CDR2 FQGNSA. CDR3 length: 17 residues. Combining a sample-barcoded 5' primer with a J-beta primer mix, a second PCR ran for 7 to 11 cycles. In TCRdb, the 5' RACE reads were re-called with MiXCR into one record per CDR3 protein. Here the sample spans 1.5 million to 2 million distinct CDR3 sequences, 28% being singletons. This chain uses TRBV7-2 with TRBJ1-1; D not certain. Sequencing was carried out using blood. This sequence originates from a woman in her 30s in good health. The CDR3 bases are TGTGCCAGCAGCTTAGATTTTACAAGAAGGCTGTACACTGAAGCTTTCTTT. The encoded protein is CASSLDFTRRLYTEAFF.